These 11 T cell receptor beta chains were sequenced from one sample in a study of cytomegalovirus exposure and HLA in healthy donors. The PCR was carried out with 60 Vbeta primers and 13 Jbeta primers. The method was immunoSEQ multiplex PCR; TCRdb's version includes in-frame clones alone and lacks a portion of them. The sample gives about 180,000 clones, 72% of which show up once; less than 2.5% is in the top ten. Sequencing was carried out using PBMCs. These receptors all come from a human donor in good health.

This chain uses TRBV6-5 with TRBJ2-7; the D gene is possibly TRBD2 (6 bases). Trimming stripped 0 bases from V and 7 bases from J, with 13 bases between. This CDR3 is built from 14 residues. Germline V lookup: CDR1 MNHEY, CDR2 SVGAGI. The CDR3 spells CASSYSAGKYEQYF. The CDR3 DNA is TGTGCCAGCAGTTACTCGGCGGGGAAATATGAGCAGTACTTC.

This clone was seen only once. This chain joins TRBV7-9 and TRBJ1-4, with a weak D call TRBD1 (5 bases). The CDR3 consists of 14 residues. V was clipped by 5 bases and J by 4 bases, with 11 bases between them. Germline V gives CDR1 SEHNR, CDR2 FQNEAQ (reference sequence). CDR3 bases: TGTGCCAGCAGCCACCCGGACAATAATGAAAAACTGTTTTTT. It is translated as CASSHPDNNEKLFF.

V is TRBV7-3 and J is TRBJ2-2, with 9 bases lining up with TRBD2. This CDR3 has 16 amino acids. V dropped 5 bases and J dropped 1; count of bases not matched to a gene: 5. Germline assignment: CDR1 SGHTA and CDR2 FQGTGA. The CDR3 loop is CASSRRLAENTGELFF. The DNA for the CDR3 is TGTGCCAGCAGCCGCCGACTAGCGGAGAACACCGGGGAGCTGTTTTTT.

This clone was found a few times. Other DNA sequences in the same sample also yield this CDR3. This chain uses TRBV19 with TRBJ1-1; 7 bases map to TRBD1. Germline V gene data show CDR1 as LNHDA and CDR2 as SQIVND (reference sequence). The CDR3 spans 14 residues. J was trimmed by 0 bases and V by 2 bases; bases with no gene match: 0. The CDR3 is CASSITGVNTEAFF. The CDR3 region has the DNA TGTGCCAGTAGTATAACAGGGGTGAACACTGAAGCTTTCTTT.

This clone showed up just a few times. This rearrangement joins TRBV6-6 to TRBJ2-3; D call uncertain. Deletions cut 4 bases from V and 3 bases from J, with 11 bases between. Looked up from germline, CDR1 is MNHNY and CDR2 is SVGAGI (reference sequence). The CDR3 loop spans 14 amino acids. The CDR3 protein is CASSLWAATDTQYF. The CDR3 region has the DNA TGTGCCAGCAGTTTATGGGCAGCTACAGATACGCAGTATTTT.

The rearrangement joins TRBV6-5 to TRBJ2-7, with 8 positions matching TRBD2. Germline values: CDR1 MNHEY, CDR2 SVGAGI. CDR3 length: 15 residues. J gave up 6 bases and V 6 bases, and 13 bases lay outside the gene matches. CDR3 amino acids: CASSQSGGWTIEQYF. CDR3 DNA: TGTGCCAGCAGCCAATCGGGAGGGTGGACTATCGAGCAGTACTTC.

CDR3 protein: CASSPNGDSYGYTF. DNA of the CDR3: TGTGCCAGCAGCCCTAACGGGGACAGCTATGGCTACACCTTC. The chain joins TRBV7-9 to TRBJ1-2, with 7 bases identical to TRBD1. Germline V gene data show CDR1 as SEHNR and CDR2 as FQNEAQ (reference sequence). After removal of 5 bases from V and 4 bases from J, the junction contained 7 bases not matched to a gene. This CDR3 region has 14 residues.

J is TRBJ2-5 and V is TRBV20-1, with D possibly being TRBD2 (5 bases). V lost 4 bases and J 5 bases, leaving 8 bases between the germline ends. Germline assignment: CDR1 DFQATT and CDR2 SNEGSKA (reference sequence). This CDR3 is 11 amino acids long. CDR3 bases: TGCAGTGCTAAGAGAGGGGAGACCCAGTACTTC. This gives the protein CSAKRGETQYF.

This clone was found a few times. The chain combines TRBV9 with TRBJ2-3; weak D call: TRBD1 (6 bases). V was pared by 7 bases and J by 1 base, with 10 bases between. The CDR3 totals 13 residues. Germline V lookup: CDR1 SGDLS, CDR2 YYNGEE. The CDR3 protein is CASERQGTDTQYF. CDR3 DNA: TGTGCCAGCGAACGACAGGGCACAGATACGCAGTATTTT.

The V call is TRBV25-1, the J call TRBJ2-7, with 8 bases that match TRBD1. The V and J ends lost 4 bases and 2 bases, in that order; junction bases with no gene match: 7. The CDR3 is made up of 15 amino acids. Germline CDR1 is MGHDK and CDR2 is SYGVNS. CDR3 nucleotides: TGTGCCAGCAGTGGGGGGACAGGACGTCCCTACGAGCAGTACTTC. Protein: CASSGGTGRPYEQYF.

This sequence joins TRBV5-1 and TRBJ2-1; the D is unclear. CDR1 and CDR2 from the germline V gene are SGHRS and YFSETQ. CDR3 length: 11 amino acids. The V end lost 4 bases, the J end lost 7 bases, and 6 bases lay between the germline ends. As DNA, the CDR3 is TGCGCCAGCAGCCAAATTAATGAGCAGTTCTTC. This encodes CASSQINEQFF.